One sample yielded the 26 T cell receptor beta chains listed below, sequenced in a study of T cells in localized non-small cell lung cancer. The protocol was immunoSEQ multiplex PCR, while the TCRdb copy is restricted to in-frame clones and leaves out a portion. The sample has under 40,000 clones, roughly 80% seen once; the top ten hold around 15%. Sample: peripheral blood, taken before any cancer treatment. All receptors derive from a male donor at least 60 years old with stage III squamous cell lung carcinoma.

The CDR3 region has the DNA TGCGCCACCGGGCAAGATCCGGCAGGGGCACTCCAAGAGACCCAGTACTTC. Translating gives CATGQDPAGALQETQYF. V is TRBV4-1 and J is TRBJ2-5, with a weak D call TRBD1 (6 bases). Deletions cut 10 bases from V and 1 base from J, with 25 bases between. This CDR3 has 17 residues. Germline CDR1 reads MGHRA; CDR2 reads YSYEKL.

The V call is TRBV7-2, the J call TRBJ1-1, with 9 positions matching TRBD1. Trimming removed 5 bases from V and 6 bases from J; junction bases left unmatched: 4. The germline gives CDR1 SGHTA, CDR2 FQGNSA. The length of the CDR3 is 13 residues. The CDR3 sequence is CASSPWTGAEAFF. For the CDR3, the DNA is TGTGCCAGCAGCCCCTGGACAGGGGCTGAAGCTTTCTTT.

This clone occurred once. The genes are TRBV7-2 and TRBJ1-1; D ambiguous. The V and J ends lost 1 base and 0 bases respectively, with 9 bases between them. Germline CDR1 SGHTA, CDR2 FQGNSA. The CDR3 runs to 15 residues. The CDR3 bases are TGTGCCAGCAGCTTAGAGGATATCATGAACACTGAAGCTTTCTTT. Its translation: CASSLEDIMNTEAFF.

The CDR3 nucleotides are TGTGCCTGGAACCGACGAGCCTCTGGGGCCAACGTCCTGACTTTC. Translated, it gives CAWNRRASGANVLTF. V usage is TRBV30 and J usage is TRBJ2-6; D unclear. With 4 bases removed from V and 0 bases from J, the gap between germline ends came to 10 bases. The CDR3 is 15 amino acids. Germline V gene data show CDR1 as GTSNPN and CDR2 as SVGIG (reference sequence).

This clone was counted a single time. The chain uses TRBV7-9 and TRBJ1-3, with D unresolved. V lost 5 bases to trimming and J lost 3 bases, with 11 bases between them. This CDR3 is built from 14 residues. Germline CDR1 is SEHNR and CDR2 is FQNEAQ (reference sequence). This chain's CDR3 is CASSRRTGGNTIYF. The CDR3, as DNA: TGTGCCAGCAGCCGCCGGACGGGTGGAAACACCATATATTTT. Together with reference TRBV7-9 and TRBJ1-3, the CDR3 gives the full variable domain: DTGVSQNPRHKITKRGQNVTFRCDPISEHNRLYWYRQTLGQGPEFLTYFQNEAQLEKSRLLSDRFSAERPKGSFSTLEIQRTEQGDSAMYLCASSRRTGGNTIYFGEGSWLTVV.

The genes are TRBV6-1 and TRBJ2-3, with D tentatively TRBD1 (5 bases). The V end lost 3 bases, the J end lost 2 bases, and 15 bases lay between the germline ends. The CDR3 is 16 amino acids. Germline values: CDR1 MNHNS, CDR2 SASEGT. For the CDR3, the DNA is TGTGCCAGCAGTGATTTGGACACTTCTCACACAGATACGCAGTATTTT. Translating gives CASSDLDTSHTDTQYF.

The chain uses TRBV6-5 and TRBJ2-7, with D tentatively TRBD1 (6 bases). Trimming pared 5 bases from V and 5 bases from J, leaving 13 bases between. This CDR3 has 13 residues. The germline V gene encodes CDR1 MNHEY and CDR2 SVGAGI. CDR3 sequence: CASSNTGTHEQYF. In DNA form, the CDR3 reads TGTGCCAGCAGTAACACAGGGACCCACGAGCAGTACTTC.

The chain has TRBV6-6 and TRBJ2-1; D perhaps matches TRBD2 (6 bases). The CDR3 contains 14 residues. Trimming left V 8 bases short and J 1 base short, with 12 bases between. From germline, CDR1 is MNHNY and CDR2 SVGAGI (reference sequence). The CDR3 protein is CASGGLKSYNEQFF. Written as DNA, the CDR3 is TGTGCCAGCGGAGGGCTGAAGTCCTACAATGAGCAGTTCTTC.

This chain joins TRBV30 and TRBJ2-6; perhaps D is TRBD1 or TRBD2 (6 bases each). Germline V gene data show CDR1 as GTSNPN and CDR2 as SVGIG (reference sequence). CDR3 length equals 16 residues. The V end lost 5 bases, the J end lost 4 bases, and 18 bases lay between the germline ends. This CDR3 reads CAWLGKGGSGANVLTF. The CDR3 nucleotides are TGTGCCTGGTTGGGGAAGGGGGGTTCAGGGGCCAACGTCCTGACTTTC. The variable domain in full, completed from reference TRBV30 and TRBJ2-6, reads SQTIHQWPATLVQPVGSPLSLECTVEGTSNPNLYWYRQAAGRGLQLLFYSVGIGQISSEVPQNLSASRPQDRQFILSSKKLLLSDSGFYLCAWLGKGGSGANVLTFGAGSRLTVL.

The chain employs TRBV10-2 and TRBJ1-1; D uncertain. This CDR3 has 16 residues. With 4 bases removed from V and 5 bases from J, the gap between germline ends came to 20 bases. In germline, CDR1 is WSHSY, CDR2 SAAADI. CDR3 coding DNA: TGCGCCAGCAGTGGGGTGACACCCGGTCGTAGGACTGAAGCTTTCTTT. Encoded protein: CASSGVTPGRRTEAFF.

This clone was observed a single time. V and J are TRBV6-5 and TRBJ2-5; D gene ambiguous. Trimming cost V 5 bases and J 4 bases, with 5 bases left between them. From germline, CDR1 is MNHEY and CDR2 SVGAGI. The CDR3 loop spans 11 amino acids. In DNA, the CDR3 is TGTGCCAGCAGTCACGGAGAGACCCAGTACTTC. Amino acids: CASSHGETQYF.

The chain has TRBV11-2 and TRBJ2-2, with D possibly matching TRBD1 (6 bases). From germline, CDR1 is SGHAT and CDR2 FQNNGV. The CDR3 totals 18 residues. Trimming cost V 1 base and J 0 bases, with 15 bases left between them. This chain's CDR3 is CASSLAFGRGTNTGELFF. The CDR3 nucleotides read TGTGCCAGCAGCTTAGCATTTGGCAGGGGAACGAACACCGGGGAGCTGTTTTTT.

V gene TRBV30 combines with J gene TRBJ1-5; D is ambiguous. This CDR3 region has 13 residues. The ends were cut back, 0 bases at V and 9 bases at J, with 12 bases in the middle. Germline V gene sequence: CDR1 GTSNPN, CDR2 SVGIG (reference sequence). CDR3 in amino acids: CAWSVNTFGPQHF. The CDR3 nucleotides read TGTGCCTGGAGTGTAAACACCTTTGGGCCCCAGCATTTT. Full variable domain (outside the CDR3, taken from reference TRBV30 and TRBJ1-5): SQTIHQWPATLVQPVGSPLSLECTVEGTSNPNLYWYRQAAGRGLQLLFYSVGIGQISSEVPQNLSASRPQDRQFILSSKKLLLSDSGFYLCAWSVNTFGPQHFGDGTRLSIL.

The V gene is TRBV29-1, the J gene TRBJ2-5; D is undetermined. The CDR3 runs to 13 residues. Germline values: CDR1 SQVTM, CDR2 ANQGSEA. V lost 8 bases, J lost 5 bases, and 18 bases lay in between. The CDR3 nucleotides read TGCAGCTGTTACCGGGCCTCACAGGAGACCCAGTACTTC. Translation gives CSCYRASQETQYF.

The chain uses TRBV4-1 and TRBJ2-1, with TRBD2 matching 12 bases. V gave up 0 bases and J gave up 6 bases; unmatched junction bases: 15. The CDR3 spans 20 residues. CDR1 is MGHRA and CDR2 is YSYEKL in the germline V gene. The CDR3 DNA is TGCGCCAGCAGCCAAGACCCGGCTAGCGGGGGGGCTTTACCTACCAATGAGCAGTTCTTC. Translating gives CASSQDPASGGALPTNEQFF.

V gene TRBV7-2 combines with J gene TRBJ2-3, with TRBD2 matching 8 bases. J lost 4 bases, V lost 2 bases, and 8 bases had no gene match. Germline-derived CDR1 and CDR2 are SGHTA and FQGNSA. This CDR3 is 16 amino acids long. The DNA for the CDR3 is TGTGCCAGCAGCTTAACCCCCAGCGGGGGCTCAGATACGCAGTATTTT. It is translated as CASSLTPSGGSDTQYF.

The chain links TRBV11-2 to TRBJ2-7; the match to TRBD2 covers 8 bases. CDR3 size: 15 residues. Germline lookup yields CDR1 SGHAT and CDR2 FQNNGV. The ends lost 6 bases at V and 1 base at J; junction bases unmatched: 8. CDR3 nucleotides: TGTGCCAGCAGATCACGCGGGGGGTTTTCCTACGAGCAGTACTTC. Translating it yields CASRSRGGFSYEQYF.

V is TRBV19 and J is TRBJ1-2, with a weak D call TRBD1 (5 bases). From germline, CDR1 is LNHDA and CDR2 SQIVND (reference sequence). CDR3 length equals 14 residues. V lost 5 bases and J lost 2, with 12 bases in between. The DNA for the CDR3 is TGTGCCAGTAGTCGGGGGGGTCGGAACTATGGCTACACCTTC. Its protein is CASSRGGRNYGYTF.

The chain couples TRBV5-6 to TRBJ1-4; 10 bases agree with TRBD1. The V and J ends lost 4 bases and 6 bases, in that order; junction bases with no gene match: 6. Germline CDR1 is SGHDT and CDR2 is YYEEEE. The CDR3 consists of 15 residues. The CDR3 bases are TGTGCCAGCAGCGTGACAGGGGGCCTTTATGAAAAACTGTTTTTT. It encodes CASSVTGGLYEKLFF. The full variable domain, completed using reference TRBV5-6 and TRBJ1-4, is DAGVTQSPTHLIKTRGQQVTLRCSPKSGHDTVSWYQQALGQGPQFIFQYYEEEERQRGNFPDRFSGHQFPNYSSELNVNALLLGDSALYLCASSVTGGLYEKLFFGSGTQLSVL.

The gene calls are TRBV6-1 and TRBJ2-2, with 7 bases lining up with TRBD1. This CDR3 is built from 14 residues. V shed 4 bases and J 6 bases; nucleotides not matched to a gene: 5. Germline CDR1 MNHNS, CDR2 SASEGT. The CDR3 DNA sequence: TGTGCCAGCAGTGGACTGCAGGGGGCCGGGGAGCTGTTTTTT. It yields the protein CASSGLQGAGELFF.

The chain has TRBV15 and TRBJ2-1; TRBD2 agrees at 11 bases. Per germline, CDR1 LNHNV and CDR2 YYDKDF (reference sequence). This CDR3 contains 16 residues. With 0 bases clipped from V and 6 bases from J, the junction kept 4 bases outside the gene matches. CDR3 protein: CATSREMGLAANEQFF. The CDR3 DNA is TGTGCCACCAGCAGAGAGATGGGACTAGCGGCCAATGAGCAGTTCTTC.

This rearrangement joins TRBV19 to TRBJ1-3; 7 nucleotides agree with TRBD1. The CDR3 is 16 residues long. Germline trimming cut 3 bases from V and 2 bases from J; bases unmatched to any gene: 7. Per germline, CDR1 LNHDA and CDR2 SQIVND (reference sequence). DNA of the CDR3: TGTGCCAGTAGTATTATACAGGGGAGCGCTGGAAACACCATATATTTT. Amino acid sequence: CASSIIQGSAGNTIYF. Together with reference TRBV19 and TRBJ1-3, the CDR3 gives the full variable domain: DGGITQSPKYLFRKEGQNVTLSCEQNLNHDAMYWYRQDPGQGLRLIYYSQIVNDFQKGDIAEGYSVSREKKESFPLTVTSAQKNPTAFYLCASSIIQGSAGNTIYFGEGSWLTVV.

This clone was recorded a few times. The chain recombines TRBV7-2 with TRBJ2-3; tentative D call: TRBD1 (7 bases). From germline, CDR1 is SGHTA and CDR2 FQGNSA. The V gene lost 5 bases and the J gene lost 2 bases, with 17 bases spanning the gap. The CDR3 totals 16 residues. CDR3 nucleotides: TGTGCCAGCAGCCCCCAGACAGGGAGGATCACAGATACGCAGTATTTT. It yields the protein CASSPQTGRITDTQYF.

This clone has a handful of counts. CDR3 nucleotides: TGTGCCAGCAGTGATGGCAGCCACACTGAAGCTTTCTTT. Protein: CASSDGSHTEAFF. The rearrangement links TRBV6-1 to TRBJ1-1, with D uncertain. Germline loops: CDR1 MNHNS, CDR2 SASEGT. The V end lost 3 bases, the J end lost 3 bases, and 8 bases lay between the germline ends. CDR3 length equals 13 residues.

The CDR3: CASSPWDNEQFF. CDR3 nucleotide sequence: TGTGCCAGCAGCCCCTGGGACAATGAGCAGTTCTTC. The rearrangement joins TRBV7-8 to TRBJ2-1; D is undetermined. The length of the CDR3 is 12 residues. The V end was cut by 5 bases, the J end by 5 bases, with 7 bases between. From germline, CDR1 is SGHVS and CDR2 FQNEAQ.

The J gene is TRBJ1-1, the V gene TRBV30, with D unclear. Germline values: CDR1 GTSNPN, CDR2 SVGIG (reference sequence). CDR3 size: 14 residues. V was trimmed by 3 bases and J by 1 base, leaving 12 bases between them. CDR3 residues: CAWSVGSWNTEAFF. The CDR3 DNA reads as TGTGCCTGGAGCGTCGGATCCTGGAACACTGAAGCTTTCTTT.